This paragraph covers one TCR beta chain sequence. The data originate from a study of T cell changes during pregnancy in multiple sclerosis. The J segment lost 3 bases and the V segment lost 5 bases, leaving 2 bases of the junction unmatched. Looked up from germline, CDR1 is SGHTA and CDR2 is FQGNSA. CDR3 length: 14 residues. The data were produced by immunoSEQ multiplex PCR, yet TCRdb's version contains in-frame clones alone and is incomplete. The sample records 54,000 or so clones, 93% being singletons. Sequenced here: CD4+ T cells from peripheral blood mononuclear cells, sampled before pregnancy. The chain is built from TRBV7-2 and TRBJ2-7; 12 bases line up with TRBD2. The receptor was isolated from a female donor with multiple sclerosis, enrolled in a pregnancy study. The CDR3 region is CASSVTSGSYEQYF. CDR3 DNA sequence: TGTGCCAGCAGCGTGACTAGCGGGAGCTACGAGCAGTACTTC.